The 29 T cell receptor beta chains in this list originate from one sample, sequenced in a study of blood T cells in healthy people across ages. With a J-beta primer mix and a sample-barcoded 5' primer, a second PCR ran about 6 to 11 cycles. TCRdb re-analysed the 5' RACE reads in MiXCR, keeping a single row per CDR3 protein. This sample has roughly 800,000 distinct CDR3 sequences, with 30% to 45% found just once. The specimen sequenced was blood. Source of these receptors: a man in his late teens or twenties in good health.

The CDR3 DNA sequence: TGCAGTGCGGGGAAGGGACCAAGTGAACTGTTTTTT. It codes for CSAGKGPSELFF. This chain uses TRBV20-1 with TRBJ1-4; tentative D call: TRBD1 (5 bases). Trimming left V 6 bases short and J 12 bases short, with 17 bases between. There are 12 residues in the CDR3. Germline CDR1 and CDR2: DFQATT and SNEGSKA (reference sequence).

This clonotype was seen only a few times. At one boundary the junction diverges from the germline segment, which might be a read error. The V call is TRBV4-1, the J call TRBJ1-1; TRBD1 is a possible D gene (6 bases). This CDR3 has 15 residues. Germline loops: CDR1 MGHRA, CDR2 YSYEKL. For the CDR3, the DNA is TGCGCCAGCGGCCAAGAAGGGGGGGCTCGGACTGAAGCTTTCTTT. It translates to CASGQEGGARTEAFF.

This clonotype was counted at least ten times. The J gene is TRBJ2-4, the V gene TRBV5-1, with D unresolved. V was shortened by 0 bases and J by 0 bases, with 7 bases between the two germline ends. CDR3 length: 15 amino acids. Germline-derived CDR1 and CDR2 are SGHRS and YFSETQ. The CDR3 here is CASSLAPGAKNIQYF. The CDR3 nucleotides read TGCGCCAGCAGCTTGGCCCCGGGAGCCAAAAACATTCAGTACTTC.

The V call is TRBV3-1, the J call TRBJ2-5; D may be TRBD2 (7 bases). CDR1 LGHDT and CDR2 YNNKEL come from the germline V gene (reference sequence). Trimming removed 1 base from V and 2 bases from J, with 20 bases in between. The CDR3 has 18 amino acids. The CDR3 DNA reads TGTGCCAGCAGCCAAGTGGGAAGGGGGACTACAATTCAAGAGACCCAGTACTTC. Residues: CASSQVGRGTTIQETQYF.

This clonotype was detected ten times or more. For the CDR3, the DNA is TGTGCCATCAGTGAAACCGAGAGTTATGGCTACACCTTC. Translating it yields CAISETESYGYTF. The chain links TRBV10-3 to TRBJ1-2; unclear D gene. V gave up 3 bases and J gave up 5 bases, with 10 bases separating them. The CDR3 spans 13 residues. Germline V lookup: CDR1 ENHRY, CDR2 SYGVKD.

This chain joins TRBV5-4 and TRBJ2-5, with no clear D. The CDR3 contains 12 residues. V dropped 2 bases and J dropped 4 bases, with 6 bases sitting between them. Per germline, CDR1 SGHNT and CDR2 YYREEE (reference sequence). The CDR3 is CASSFARETQYF. In DNA, the CDR3 is TGTGCCAGCAGCTTCGCGAGAGAGACCCAGTACTTC.

In the case of this clonotype: Germline is not matched at one junction end, which may reflect a read error. V is TRBV12-3 or TRBV12-4 and J is TRBJ2-1, with 8 bases aligning to TRBD1. The CDR3 covers 17 residues. This CDR3 reads CATSLSSGTGAYNEQFF. The DNA for the CDR3 is TGTGCCACCAGTCTCAGTTCCGGGACAGGCGCCTACAATGAGCAGTTCTTC.

The chain links TRBV20-1 to TRBJ1-6; D is undetermined. This CDR3 comprises 13 residues. Trimming stripped 6 bases from V and 6 bases from J, with 12 bases between. Per germline, CDR1 DFQATT and CDR2 SNEGSKA (reference sequence). The CDR3 sequence is CSARTSSNSPLHF. As DNA, the CDR3 is TGCAGTGCGAGGACCTCCAGTAATTCACCCCTCCACTTT.

The chain couples TRBV6-5 to TRBJ1-4, with D possibly being TRBD1 (5 bases). The CDR3 totals 15 residues. Deletions cut 2 bases from V and 6 bases from J, with 13 bases between. Germline assignment: CDR1 MNHEY and CDR2 SVGAGI. In nucleotides, the CDR3 is TGTGCCAGCAGTTACGTCTGGGGGAGGGATGAAAAACTGTTTTTT. It translates to CASSYVWGRDEKLFF.

J is TRBJ1-2 and V is TRBV25-1; possibly TRBD1 for D (5 bases). Germline V gene lookup returns CDR1 MGHDK and CDR2 SYGVNS. Trimming removed 5 bases at V and 3 bases at J, with 13 bases between. The CDR3 covers 14 residues. This CDR3 reads CASSRPQQDYGYTF. The CDR3 bases are TGTGCCAGCAGTAGACCCCAACAGGACTATGGCTACACCTTC.

The chain employs TRBV25-1 and TRBJ2-1; no firm D call. This CDR3 contains 14 residues. Trimming removed 2 bases from V and 2 bases from J, with 7 bases in between. CDR1 is MGHDK and CDR2 is SYGVNS in the germline V gene. The CDR3 reads CASSEERTYNEQFF. CDR3 bases: TGTGCCAGCAGTGAAGAGAGAACCTACAATGAGCAGTTCTTC.

This chain connects TRBV20-1 to TRBJ2-7; either TRBD1 or TRBD2 may fit D (5 bases each). CDR3 length: 13 amino acids. In germline, CDR1 is DFQATT, CDR2 SNEGSKA (reference sequence). V gave up 0 bases and J gave up 6 bases, with 12 bases separating them. The CDR3 is CSARDHEGREQYF. Written as DNA, the CDR3 is TGCAGTGCTAGAGATCACGAGGGACGCGAGCAGTACTTC.

The chain joins TRBV2 to TRBJ2-7; 10 bases align to TRBD2. The assigned J gene may be wrong: the sequence end matches TRBJ2-4 better. The CDR3 totals 15 residues. The germline V gene has CDR1 SNHLY and CDR2 FYNNEI. The CDR3 protein is CASSNGSSGGYIQYF. CDR3 sequence (DNA): TGTGCCAGCAGTAATGGTAGTAGCGGGGGGTACATTCAGTACTTC.

The genes are TRBV12-3 or TRBV12-4 and TRBJ1-4, with D possibly matching TRBD1 (5 bases). Trimming took 6 bases from V and 7 from J, leaving 15 bases between them. This CDR3 has 14 amino acids. The CDR3 bases are TGTGCCAGCAGGCAGACAGCCTCGGGTGAAAAACTGTTTTTT. Protein sequence: CASRQTASGEKLFF.

For this clonotype: Given a much more abundant clone one base away, this may be a read error. The CDR3 loop reads CSVGTGANSGYTF. The CDR3 DNA follows: TGCAGCGTTGGGACAGGGGCCAACTCTGGCTACACCTTC. The chain uses TRBV29-1 and TRBJ1-2; 9 nucleotides align to TRBD1. The CDR3 spans 13 residues. CDR1 is SQVTM, CDR2 ANQGSEA, per germline.

This clonotype was seen many times. The rearrangement links TRBV7-9 to TRBJ2-7, with D tentatively TRBD2 (5 bases). CDR3 length: 13 amino acids. Trimming stripped 1 base from V and 2 bases from J, with 6 bases between. Germline CDR1 SEHNR, CDR2 FQNEAQ (reference sequence). CDR3 nucleotide sequence: TGTGCCAGCAGCTTAGAGACTACCTACGAGCAGTACTTC. Its translation is CASSLETTYEQYF.

The gene calls are TRBV5-1 and TRBJ1-4; D may be TRBD1 (5 bases). V was trimmed by 1 base and J by 8 bases, leaving 18 bases between them. CDR3 length: 16 amino acids. Per germline, CDR1 SGHRS and CDR2 YFSETQ. CDR3 residues: CASSLSSGQVWEKLFF. The DNA for the CDR3 is TGCGCCAGCAGCTTGTCTTCGGGGCAGGTCTGGGAAAAACTGTTTTTT.

The CDR3 here is CASSQAPAWGQGDGNEQFF. CDR3 in DNA: TGCGCCAGCAGCCAAGCTCCCGCCTGGGGACAGGGAGACGGCAATGAGCAGTTCTTC. The V gene is TRBV4-3, the J gene TRBJ2-1, with 9 bases that match TRBD1. Germline V CDR1 and CDR2: LGHNA, YSLEER. V lost 1 base and J lost 6; bases outside the gene matches: 16. This CDR3 is 19 amino acids long.

J is TRBJ2-5 and V is TRBV10-3; 16 bases line up with TRBD2. The CDR3 covers 18 residues. Germline CDR1 and CDR2: ENHRY and SYGVKD. After removal of 10 bases from V and 2 bases from J, the junction contained 13 bases not matched to a gene. CDR3 in amino acids: CASKGGTSGRALQETQYF. The CDR3 bases are TGTGCCAGCAAGGGGGGGACTAGCGGGAGGGCCCTTCAAGAGACCCAGTACTTC.

As regards this clonotype: Compared with germline, one end of the junction differs, possibly owing to a read error. This chain uses TRBV11-2 with TRBJ2-1; the D gene could be TRBD1 or TRBD2 (5 bases each). Per germline, CDR1 SGHAT and CDR2 FQNNGV. The CDR3 spans 13 residues. The CDR3 reads CAGSPGTPGTQFF. The CDR3 nucleotides read TGTGCCGGCAGCCCCGGGACCCCCGGGACCCAGTTCTTC.

This clonotype was counted a few times. For the CDR3, the DNA is TGTGCCAGCAGCTTACTAGCGGGGGGCCATTTGGGGTACAATGAGCAGTTCTTC. Translation: CASSLLAGGHLGYNEQFF. The chain uses TRBV6-5 and TRBJ2-1, with 12 bases aligning to TRBD2. V shed 6 bases and J 4 bases; nucleotides not matched to a gene: 13. CDR3 length: 18 residues. Germline CDR1 and CDR2: MNHEY and SVGAGI.

V gene TRBV7-2 combines with J gene TRBJ1-6, with TRBD1 matching 9 bases. V trimming: 7 bases; J trimming: 11 bases; junction bases outside the gene matches: 3. Germline V CDR1 and CDR2: SGHTA, FQGNSA. The CDR3 extends over 12 amino acids. The CDR3 loop is CASTGTGTPLHF. The CDR3 bases are TGTGCCAGCACCGGGACAGGGACACCCCTCCACTTT.

The table lists this clonotype with many counts. The chain links TRBV12-3 or TRBV12-4 to TRBJ2-7, with unresolved D. The CDR3 extends over 15 amino acids. Trimming took off 1 base at V and 9 bases at J, with 19 bases between the two ends. The CDR3 loop reads CASSLGLVTQIGQYF. The CDR3 nucleotides read TGTGCCAGCAGTTTAGGGTTAGTTACCCAGATCGGGCAGTACTTC.

The gene calls are TRBV5-5 and TRBJ2-2; D may be TRBD1 (6 bases). Germline assignment: CDR1 SGHKS and CDR2 YYEKEE (reference sequence). This CDR3 has 16 residues. V shed 1 base and J shed 3 bases, with 13 bases lying between them. The CDR3 region has the DNA TGTGCCAGCAGCTTGTTGAACACAGGGTACACCGGGGAGCTGTTTTTT. It yields the protein CASSLLNTGYTGELFF.

V and J are TRBV28 and TRBJ2-5, with a tentative D call TRBD1 (7 bases). Trimming left V 6 bases short and J 7 bases short, with 15 bases between. CDR1 is MDHEN and CDR2 is SYDVKM in the germline V gene. CDR3 length: 13 residues. The CDR3 here is CASSTRGRGTQYF. In DNA, the CDR3 is TGTGCCAGCAGCACAAGGGGGCGGGGGACCCAGTACTTC.

CDR3 protein: CSARAIGRFPRTNQPQHF. CDR3 nucleotides: TGCAGTGCTAGAGCAATAGGAAGATTCCCTCGGACTAATCAGCCCCAGCATTTT. This chain links TRBV20-1 with TRBJ1-5; the D is unclear. The germline CDR1 and CDR2 sequences are DFQATT and SNEGSKA (reference sequence). This CDR3 region has 18 residues. Trimming pared 1 base from V and 4 bases from J, leaving 23 bases between.

The chain is built from TRBV27 and TRBJ2-1; D possibly corresponds to TRBD2 (6 bases). CDR3 length: 16 amino acids. Germline loops: CDR1 MNHEY, CDR2 SMNVEV (reference sequence). The ends were cut back, 1 base at V and 4 bases at J, with 14 bases in the middle. CDR3 protein: CASSLLEGSSYNEQFF. The CDR3 DNA follows: TGTGCCAGCAGTTTATTGGAGGGATCCTCATACAATGAGCAGTTCTTC.

Notes on this clonotype: A much larger clone sits a single nucleotide away, making a read error possible. The chain carries TRBV29-1 and TRBJ2-1; tentatively, D is TRBD1 or TRBD2 (6 bases each). V was clipped by 3 bases and J by 0 bases, with 15 bases between them. The germline V gene has CDR1 SQVTM and CDR2 ANQGSEA. The CDR3 length is 16 residues. The CDR3 is CSVESMGGSSYNEQFF. CDR3 DNA: TGCAGCGTTGAGAGTATGGGGGGCAGCTCCTACAATGAGCAGTTCTTC.

The chain uses TRBV10-3 and TRBJ2-7; either TRBD1 or TRBD2 may fit D (5 bases each). Trimming pared 9 bases from V and 2 bases from J, leaving 14 bases between. This CDR3 is 13 amino acids long. CDR1 and CDR2 (germline): ENHRY, SYGVKD. This CDR3 is CAMGTLNAYEQYF. As DNA, the CDR3 is TGTGCCATGGGGACCCTGAACGCCTACGAGCAGTACTTC.